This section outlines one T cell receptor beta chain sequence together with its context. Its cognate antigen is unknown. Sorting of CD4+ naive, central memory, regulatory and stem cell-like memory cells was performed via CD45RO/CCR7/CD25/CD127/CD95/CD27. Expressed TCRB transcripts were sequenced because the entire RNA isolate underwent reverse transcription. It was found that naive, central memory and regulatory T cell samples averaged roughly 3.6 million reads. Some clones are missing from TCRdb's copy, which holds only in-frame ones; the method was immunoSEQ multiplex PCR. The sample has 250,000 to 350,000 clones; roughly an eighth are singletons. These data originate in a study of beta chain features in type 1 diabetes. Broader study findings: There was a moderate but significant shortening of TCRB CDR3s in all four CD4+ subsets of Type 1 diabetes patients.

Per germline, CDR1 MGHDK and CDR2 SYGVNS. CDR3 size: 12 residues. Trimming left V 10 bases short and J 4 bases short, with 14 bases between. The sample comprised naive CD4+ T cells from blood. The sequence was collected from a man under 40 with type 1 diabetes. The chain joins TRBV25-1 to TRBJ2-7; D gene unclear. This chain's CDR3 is CAISDLGYEQYF. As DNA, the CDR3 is TGTGCCATAAGCGACTTAGGATACGAGCAGTACTTC.